These 10 T cell receptor beta chains originate from one sample sequenced in a study of regulatory T cells. Whole-study results and caveats: In CD3G deficiency, regulatory T cells had lower Shannon diversity than autologous conventional CD4+ and control regulatory cells.

These receptors have no identified antigens. Amplification used 52 TRBV primers and 13 TRBJ primers. Repertoires were generated with immunoSEQ multiplex PCR, while TCRdb's copy carries only in-frame clones and drops some. Of roughly 3,200 clones in the sample, around 95% were seen once. The sequencing input was CD4+ Tregs sorted from blood. All receptors come from a person aged 18 to 35 with CD3G deficiency.

The chain combines TRBV28 with TRBJ2-7, with a possible D match to TRBD1 (5 bases). The germline V gene encodes CDR1 MDHEN and CDR2 SYDVKM. V lost 5 bases to trimming and J lost 2 bases, with 28 bases between them. This CDR3 comprises 19 residues. This chain's CDR3 is CASSTLKGKGTGDAYEQYF. The CDR3 nucleotides are TGTGCCAGCAGTACCTTGAAAGGGAAGGGTACAGGAGATGCCTACGAGCAGTACTTC.

The chain is built from TRBV5-1 and TRBJ1-2; no definite D call. The CDR3 consists of 15 residues. V dropped 2 bases and J dropped 3 bases, with 14 bases sitting between them. Looked up from germline, CDR1 is SGHRS and CDR2 is YFSETQ. Here the CDR3 reads CASSFGPFGHYGYTF. The CDR3 DNA sequence: TGCGCCAGCAGCTTCGGCCCCTTCGGGCACTATGGCTACACCTTC. The full variable domain, completed using reference TRBV5-1 and TRBJ1-2, is KAGVTQTPRYLIKTRGQQVTLSCSPISGHRSVSWYQQTPGQGLQFLFEYFSETQRNKGNFPGRFSGRQFSNSRSEMNVSTLELGDSALYLCASSFGPFGHYGYTFGSGTRLTVV.

The chain uses TRBV28 and TRBJ1-1, with D possibly TRBD1 on 6 matching bases. The germline V gene encodes CDR1 MDHEN and CDR2 SYDVKM. The V end was cut by 6 bases, the J end by 3 bases, with 11 bases between. The CDR3 length is 13 residues. This chain's CDR3 is CASRDTGYTEAFF. In nucleotides, the CDR3 is TGTGCCAGCAGGGATACAGGGTACACTGAAGCTTTCTTT.

The chain combines TRBV19 with TRBJ2-3; D perhaps matches TRBD2 (5 bases). The CDR3 length is 15 residues. The V gene lost 4 bases and the J gene lost 0 bases, with 11 bases spanning the gap. The germline V gene encodes CDR1 LNHDA and CDR2 SQIVND (reference sequence). CDR3: CASSRPGGSTDTQYF. CDR3 nucleotide sequence: TGTGCCAGTAGTAGACCCGGCGGGAGCACAGATACGCAGTATTTT. The whole variable domain, filled in from reference TRBV19 and TRBJ2-3, reads DGGITQSPKYLFRKEGQNVTLSCEQNLNHDAMYWYRQDPGQGLRLIYYSQIVNDFQKGDIAEGYSVSREKKESFPLTVTSAQKNPTAFYLCASSRPGGSTDTQYFGPGTRLTVL.

CDR3 DNA sequence: TGTGCCAGTAAAGCGGGGGGTCGGGATGAGCAGTTCTTC. Translating gives CASKAGGRDEQFF. The chain recombines TRBV19 with TRBJ2-1; 9 nucleotides match TRBD2. V trimming: 7 bases; J trimming: 8 bases; junction bases outside the gene matches: 6. Germline V lookup: CDR1 LNHDA, CDR2 SQIVND (reference sequence). The CDR3 totals 13 residues.

The chain links TRBV7-9 to TRBJ2-6; tentatively, D is TRBD1 (5 bases). V was cut by 5 bases and J by 1 base, with 9 bases left in between. The length of the CDR3 is 15 residues. Germline CDR1 is SEHNR and CDR2 is FQNEAQ (reference sequence). DNA of the CDR3: TGTGCCAGCAGCCCCCGGACATCTGGGGCCAACGTCCTGACTTTC. Protein: CASSPRTSGANVLTF.

V is TRBV6-1 and J is TRBJ2-3; D possibly corresponds to TRBD2 (6 bases). Germline loops: CDR1 MNHNS, CDR2 SASEGT. The CDR3 extends over 15 amino acids. V was cut by 6 bases and J by 2 bases, with 15 bases left in between. The CDR3, as DNA: TGTGCCAGCAGGAGAGGGGACTCTTTCACAGATACGCAGTATTTT. This translates into CASRRGDSFTDTQYF.

The rearrangement joins TRBV15 to TRBJ1-6; the D gene is possibly TRBD1 (5 bases). V was trimmed by 3 bases and J by 10 bases, leaving 16 bases between them. The V gene's germline CDR1 is LNHNV and CDR2 YYDKDF (reference sequence). The CDR3 is 15 amino acids. DNA for the CDR3: TGTGCCACCAGCAGGCCTCCGATGGGGGGGTCACCCCTCCACTTT. Its translation: CATSRPPMGGSPLHF.

This chain uses TRBV5-1 with TRBJ1-3; D is undetermined. V dropped 0 bases and J dropped 3 bases, with 4 bases sitting between them. Germline CDR1 reads SGHRS; CDR2 reads YFSETQ. The CDR3 has 13 amino acids. The CDR3 is CASSLGFGNTIYF. The DNA of the CDR3 is TGCGCCAGCAGCTTGGGATTTGGAAACACCATATATTTT. Drawing the rest from reference TRBV5-1 and TRBJ1-3, the complete variable domain is KAGVTQTPRYLIKTRGQQVTLSCSPISGHRSVSWYQQTPGQGLQFLFEYFSETQRNKGNFPGRFSGRQFSNSRSEMNVSTLELGDSALYLCASSLGFGNTIYFGEGSWLTVV.

The chain combines TRBV9 with TRBJ2-3; D is unclear. The germline V and J ends were trimmed by 3 bases and 5 bases, with 7 bases remaining between them. The CDR3 has 12 amino acids. CDR1 is SGDLS and CDR2 is YYNGEE in the germline V gene. CDR3 sequence (DNA): TGTGCCAGCAGCGGCGACGGAGATACGCAGTATTTT. Its protein product is CASSGDGDTQYF.